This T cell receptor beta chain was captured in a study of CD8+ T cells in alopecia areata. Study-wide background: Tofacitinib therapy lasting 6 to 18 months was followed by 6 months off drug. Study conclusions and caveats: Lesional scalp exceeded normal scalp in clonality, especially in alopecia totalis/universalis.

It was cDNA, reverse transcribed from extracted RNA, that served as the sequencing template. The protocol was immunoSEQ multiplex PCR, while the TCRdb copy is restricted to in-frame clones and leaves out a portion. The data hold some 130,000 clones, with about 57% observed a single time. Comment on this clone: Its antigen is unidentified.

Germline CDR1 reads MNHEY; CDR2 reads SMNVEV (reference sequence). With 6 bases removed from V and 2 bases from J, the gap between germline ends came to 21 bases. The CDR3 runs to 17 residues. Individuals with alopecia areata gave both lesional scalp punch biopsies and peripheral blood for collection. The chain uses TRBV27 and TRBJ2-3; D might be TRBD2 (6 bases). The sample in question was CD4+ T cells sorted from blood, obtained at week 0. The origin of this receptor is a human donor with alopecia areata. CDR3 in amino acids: CASSPMSVGGPTDTQYF. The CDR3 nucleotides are TGTGCCAGCAGCCCCATGTCTGTCGGGGGACCCACAGATACGCAGTATTTT.